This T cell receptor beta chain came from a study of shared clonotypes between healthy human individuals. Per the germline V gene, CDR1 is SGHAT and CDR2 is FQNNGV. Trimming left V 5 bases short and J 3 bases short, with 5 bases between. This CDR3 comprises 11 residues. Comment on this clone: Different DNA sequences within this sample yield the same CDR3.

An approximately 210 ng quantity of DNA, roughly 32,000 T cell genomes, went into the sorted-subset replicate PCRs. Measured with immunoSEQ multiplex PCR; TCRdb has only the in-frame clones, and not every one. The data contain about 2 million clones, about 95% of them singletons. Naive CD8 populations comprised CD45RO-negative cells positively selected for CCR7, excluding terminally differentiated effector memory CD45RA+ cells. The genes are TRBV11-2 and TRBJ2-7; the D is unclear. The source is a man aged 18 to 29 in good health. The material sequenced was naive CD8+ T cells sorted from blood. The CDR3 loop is CASSHSYEQYF. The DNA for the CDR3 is TGTGCCAGCAGCCACAGCTACGAGCAGTACTTC.